This passage covers 8 T cell receptor beta chains from one sample sequenced in a study of T cells in Graves' hyperthyroidism and ophthalmopathy. There were TCR beta CDR3 regions amplified from RNA transcripts. HTBI primers were the set used in a first-round RT-PCR of the TCR CDR3. Each CDR3 protein gets one entry after TCRdb re-called the multiplex PCR reads with MiXCR. The table lists some 340,000 distinct CDR3 sequences, around 15% of them singletons. The sequenced sample consisted of blood. These receptors were taken from a woman in her forties with Graves' ophthalmopathy.

This clonotype was counted ten times or more. V is TRBV7-8 and J is TRBJ2-7; D perhaps matches TRBD1 (6 bases). The V end lost 5 bases, the J end lost 0 bases, and 14 bases lay between the germline ends. CDR1 and CDR2 from the germline V gene are SGHVS and FQNEAQ. The CDR3 totals 15 residues. In DNA form, the CDR3 reads TGTGCCAGCAGCATTAACAGGGTACCCTCCTACGAGCAGTACTTC. Its translation: CASSINRVPSYEQYF.

This clonotype was recorded many times. The rearrangement links TRBV24-1 to TRBJ2-1, with TRBD2 identical over 9 bases. This CDR3 has 18 residues. Unmatched junction bases numbered 13, after V lost 4 bases and J lost 4 bases. The germline V gene encodes CDR1 KGHDR and CDR2 SFDVKD. The CDR3 DNA reads as TGTGCCACCAGTGACCCTCGACTAGCGGAACGGCCTTACAATGAGCAGTTCTTC. Protein product: CATSDPRLAERPYNEQFF.

This clonotype was found a few times. The rearrangement joins TRBV3-1 to TRBJ2-2; the D gene is possibly TRBD2 (5 bases). Trimming took off 2 bases at V and 6 bases at J, with 13 bases between the two ends. Germline CDR1 and CDR2: LGHDT and YNNKEL (reference sequence). This CDR3 is 15 amino acids long. The CDR3 bases are TGTGCCAGCAGCCAAAGCGACTATGACGCCGGGGAGCTGTTTTTT. Protein: CASSQSDYDAGELFF.

This clonotype was detected a few times. With a much larger clone just one base away, this may be a read error. The rearrangement joins TRBV2 to TRBJ2-1, with D uncertain. CDR3 size: 14 residues. Germline lookup yields CDR1 SNHLY and CDR2 FYNNEI. The CDR3: CASTNGDSYNEQSF. The DNA of the CDR3 is TGTGCCAGCACAAACGGCGACTCCTACAATGAGCAGTCCTTC.

This chain connects TRBV19 to TRBJ1-6, with a tentative D call TRBD1 (5 bases). Germline CDR1 reads LNHDA; CDR2 reads SQIVND (reference sequence). V shed 4 bases and J shed 7 bases, with 14 bases lying between them. This CDR3 region has 15 residues. CDR3 residues: CASSNQGLSNSPLHF. The CDR3 bases are TGTGCCAGTAGTAACCAGGGTTTAAGCAATTCACCCCTCCACTTT. Full variable domain (outside the CDR3, taken from reference TRBV19 and TRBJ1-6): DGGITQSPKYLFRKEGQNVTLSCEQNLNHDAMYWYRQDPGQGLRLIYYSQIVNDFQKGDIAEGYSVSREKKESFPLTVTSAQKNPTAFYLCASSNQGLSNSPLHFGNGTRLTVT.

Many counts were recorded for this clonotype. DNA for the CDR3: TGCAGTGCTACGGACAGGGCGGATTACGAGCAGTACTTC. It is translated as CSATDRADYEQYF. V is TRBV20-1 and J is TRBJ2-7, with 8 bases identical to TRBD1. J was trimmed by 4 bases and V by 4 bases; bases with no gene match: 6. The CDR3 covers 13 residues. CDR1 DFQATT and CDR2 SNEGSKA come from the germline V gene (reference sequence).

This clonotype showed up just a few times. The CDR3 here is CATSDYGAGETQYF. In nucleotides, the CDR3 is TGTGCCACCAGTGATTATGGGGCCGGAGAGACCCAGTACTTC. The V call is TRBV24-1, the J call TRBJ2-5, with D perhaps TRBD1 (5 bases). This CDR3 contains 14 residues. Germline values: CDR1 KGHDR, CDR2 SFDVKD. V lost 2 bases, J lost 4 bases, and 10 bases lay in between.

This clonotype showed up many times. The V call is TRBV25-1, the J call TRBJ2-5, with 11 bases identical to TRBD2. This CDR3 region has 15 residues. J gave up 3 bases and V 5 bases, and 5 bases lay outside the gene matches. Germline V lookup: CDR1 MGHDK, CDR2 SYGVNS. CDR3 coding DNA: TGTGCCAGCAGTAATGAGGGACTAGCGGAAGAGACCCAGTACTTC. Residues: CASSNEGLAEETQYF.